This TCR beta chain originates from a study of type 1 regulatory T cells. Study-wide context: T-allo10 is a Tr1-enriched, alloantigen-specific CD4 T cell product made in vitro. Study observations and caveats: Type 1 regulatory T cells had a more restricted TCR repertoire than non-type 1 regulatory T cells.

As for this clonotype: Its antigen remains unidentified.

Using its own MiXCR run on the reads, TCRdb lists one record per CDR3 protein. Of more than 50,000 distinct CDR3 sequences listed, roughly 60% were seen once; the top ten hold over 1.5%. From germline, CDR1 is SGHRS and CDR2 YFSETQ. The CDR3 is made up of 15 amino acids. V shed 4 bases and J 10 bases; nucleotides not matched to a gene: 16. The chain joins TRBV5-1 to TRBJ2-5, with 7 bases matching TRBD2. The sequenced material came from cultured non-Tr1 T cells, either the whole culture or a sorted T cell fraction (not recorded which). The receptor comes from a human donor in good health. This chain's CDR3 is CASSLNAGTTSIQYF. In nucleotides, the CDR3 is TGCGCCAGCAGCCTTAACGCCGGGACTACCTCTATCCAGTACTTC.